This T cell receptor (beta chain) was observed in a study of cytomegalovirus exposure and HLA in healthy donors. About this clone itself: Its antigen remains unidentified.

Findings and limits, study-wide: Among the sequence variants, a highly shared cluster was likely an artifact of sequencing. Altogether, 170 or so TCR beta chains were recorded as cytomegalovirus-associated.

Primers: 60 Vbeta forward and 13 Jbeta reverse. Using immunoSEQ multiplex PCR, the repertoire was profiled, and TCRdb retains in-frame clones only, with some absent. The repertoire holds under 90,000 clones, about 71% seen once, with approximately 7.2% in the top ten. CDR3 length equals 15 residues. V lost 5 bases to trimming and J lost 2 bases, with 16 bases between them. Germline values: CDR1 SGHVS, CDR2 FNYEAQ. Material: PBMCs. The receptor's source is a woman in her thirties or forties in good health and CMV-seronegative. The chain uses TRBV7-6 and TRBJ2-7; maybe TRBD2 (6 bases). DNA for the CDR3: TGTGCCAGCAGCCCCTATGGGAGCGGGCCCTACGAGCAGTACTTC. Amino acid sequence: CASSPYGSGPYEQYF.